The 28 T cell receptor beta chains below all came from one sample that was sequenced in a study of beta chain features in type 1 diabetes. The antigens for these receptors are not known. The authors reverse transcribed all of the isolated RNA, so sequencing captured expressed TCRB transcripts. The protocol was immunoSEQ multiplex PCR, while the TCRdb copy is restricted to in-frame clones and leaves out a portion. Counted here are more than 550,000 clones, about an eighth occurring once; the ten biggest clones make up just under 0.04%. Study observations and caveats: Type 1 diabetes patients showed a moderate but significant shortening of TCRB CDR3s in all four CD4+ subsets.

The source material was naive CD4+ T cells from blood. The receptors were sampled from a man between 18 and 29 years old with type 1 diabetes.

The chain uses TRBV6-5 and TRBJ2-1, with 9 bases aligning to TRBD2. Germline assignment: CDR1 MNHEY and CDR2 SVGAGI. The CDR3 spans 15 residues. The junction had 9 bases not matched to a gene; V was cut back by 5 bases and J by 7 bases. Here the CDR3 reads CASSPSGRTGNEQFF. CDR3 in DNA: TGTGCCAGCAGTCCGAGCGGGAGGACCGGGAATGAGCAGTTCTTC.

This clone was observed at least ten times. CDR3 amino acids: CASDEQFF. The CDR3 DNA sequence: TGTGCCAGCGATGAGCAGTTCTTC. The gene calls are TRBV7-9 and TRBJ2-1; no reliable D call. V was trimmed by 8 bases and J by 8 bases, leaving 1 base between them. Looked up from germline, CDR1 is SEHNR and CDR2 is FQNEAQ (reference sequence). This CDR3 comprises 8 residues.

As to this clone: A much larger clonotype is one base distant, so this may be a read error. Other nucleotide sequences in the sample specify the same CDR3. J is TRBJ2-3 and V is TRBV14; D not resolved. Germline CDR1 and CDR2: SGHDN and FVKESK. The CDR3 length is 12 residues. V gave up 4 bases and J gave up 0 bases, with 2 bases separating them. CDR3 sequence (DNA): TGTGCCAGCAGCCGCAGCACAGATACGCAGTATTTT. It codes for CASSRSTDTQYF.

The sample holds a few counts of this clone. This chain joins TRBV27 and TRBJ1-2; 9 bases map to TRBD1. Looked up from germline, CDR1 is MNHEY and CDR2 is SMNVEV (reference sequence). Trimming at V came to 5 bases and at J to 7 bases, leaving 8 bases not matched to a gene. CDR3 length: 14 residues. The CDR3 is CASSNIQGAGGYTF. The CDR3 bases are TGTGCCAGCAGTAACATACAGGGGGCGGGTGGCTACACCTTC.

The chain links TRBV18 to TRBJ2-1, with D tentatively TRBD1 (7 bases). This CDR3 is 13 amino acids long. Trimming left V 5 bases short and J 14 bases short, with 19 bases between. Germline CDR1 and CDR2: KGHSH and LQKENI. The CDR3, as DNA: TGTGCCAGCTCAAGTCAGGGGGGAGGTAACGAGTTCTTC. Residues: CASSSQGGGNEFF.

This clone turned up a few times. The chain employs TRBV7-9 and TRBJ2-3; 14 bases align to TRBD2. The CDR3 loop spans 17 amino acids. Unmatched junction bases numbered 6, after V lost 3 bases and J lost 4 bases. Germline V gene data show CDR1 as SEHNR and CDR2 as FQNEAQ (reference sequence). This chain's CDR3 is CASSFTGLAGGPDTQYF. The CDR3, as DNA: TGTGCCAGCAGCTTTACAGGACTAGCGGGGGGCCCAGATACGCAGTATTTT.

In this sample, this clone turned up a few times. The genes are TRBV6-6 and TRBJ2-2; no clear D. CDR3 size: 13 residues. CDR1 and CDR2 (germline): MNHNY, SVGAGI (reference sequence). V lost 7 bases to trimming and J lost 3 bases, with 9 bases between them. The CDR3 DNA follows: TGTGCCAGCACCCTATTGGACACCGGGGAGCTGTTTTTT. This sequence encodes CASTLLDTGELFF.

This chain uses TRBV7-2 with TRBJ1-1; D perhaps matches TRBD1 (5 bases). V was pared by 3 bases and J by 3 bases, with 11 bases between. There are 14 residues in the CDR3. Germline loops: CDR1 SGHTA, CDR2 FQGNSA. DNA for the CDR3: TGTGCCAGCAGCTTGAGCGGGGCTTACACTGAAGCTTTCTTT. This encodes CASSLSGAYTEAFF. The variable domain in full, completed from reference TRBV7-2 and TRBJ1-1, reads GAGVSQSPSNKVTEKGKDVELRCDPISGHTALYWYRQSLGQGLEFLIYFQGNSAPDKSGLPSDRFSAERTGGSVSTLTIQRTQQEDSAVYLCASSLSGAYTEAFFGQGTRLTVV.

J is TRBJ1-1 and V is TRBV6-5; unclear D gene. The CDR3 runs 15 residues. V was clipped by 0 bases and J by 6 bases, with 14 bases between them. From germline, CDR1 is MNHEY and CDR2 SVGAGI. The CDR3 sequence: CASSYSDVGASEAFF. For the CDR3, the DNA is TGTGCCAGCAGTTACTCGGACGTAGGCGCATCTGAAGCTTTCTTT.

This clone was counted only a few times. The gene calls are TRBV30 and TRBJ1-1; 7 bases are shared with TRBD1. V shed 0 bases, J shed 3 bases, and the junction held 4 bases outside the gene matches. The germline CDR1 and CDR2 sequences are GTSNPN and SVGIG (reference sequence). This CDR3 contains 14 residues. This chain's CDR3 is CAWSVTGLDTEAFF. The CDR3 coding sequence is TGTGCCTGGAGTGTGACAGGGCTGGACACTGAAGCTTTCTTT.

This clone was detected a few times. The J gene is TRBJ1-4, the V gene TRBV30, with 8 positions matching TRBD1. The length of the CDR3 is 14 residues. V shed 4 bases and J 8 bases; nucleotides not matched to a gene: 9. The V gene's germline CDR1 is GTSNPN and CDR2 SVGIG (reference sequence). This chain's CDR3 is CAWMARTGREKLFF. The CDR3 DNA reads TGTGCCTGGATGGCGAGGACAGGGCGCGAAAAACTGTTTTTT.

This clone was counted only a few times. The chain joins TRBV5-1 to TRBJ2-7; D gene uncertain. CDR1 SGHRS and CDR2 YFSETQ come from the germline V gene. V gave up 0 bases and J gave up 0 bases, with 10 bases separating them. This CDR3 spans 15 amino acids. CDR3 sequence: CASSLVSGTSYEQYF. CDR3 nucleotide sequence: TGCGCCAGCAGCTTGGTATCGGGCACCTCCTACGAGCAGTACTTC.

The chain has TRBV2 and TRBJ2-7; unclear D gene. V gave up 2 bases and J gave up 13 bases, with 15 bases separating them. CDR1 is SNHLY, CDR2 FYNNEI, per germline. CDR3 length: 12 residues. CDR3 amino acids: CASSERDGVHYF. In DNA form, the CDR3 reads TGTGCCAGCAGTGAAAGAGACGGAGTGCACTACTTC.

This clone was picked up a small number of times. The chain employs TRBV10-3 and TRBJ2-3; possibly TRBD2 for D (5 bases). The CDR3 is 13 amino acids. V lost 8 bases and J 0 bases, leaving 9 bases between the germline ends. CDR1 ENHRY and CDR2 SYGVKD come from the germline V gene. CDR3 DNA sequence: TGTGCCATCGGCAAGCGGAGCACAGATACGCAGTATTTT. As protein: CAIGKRSTDTQYF.

This clone was detected a few times. The rearrangement joins TRBV5-1 to TRBJ2-3; D perhaps matches TRBD2 (6 bases). V gave up 3 bases and J gave up 0 bases, with 17 bases separating them. Germline V gene sequence: CDR1 SGHRS, CDR2 YFSETQ. The CDR3 is 17 amino acids. The CDR3 here is CASSSHGLPPSTDTQYF. The CDR3 DNA follows: TGCGCCAGCAGCTCCCACGGACTACCGCCTAGCACAGATACGCAGTATTTT.

This clone was observed a handful of times. Different DNA sequences within this sample yield the same CDR3. V is TRBV7-2 and J is TRBJ2-7; D not certain. The CDR3 extends over 12 amino acids. Trimming removed 5 bases from V and 0 bases from J, with 5 bases in between. Germline V gene lookup returns CDR1 SGHTA and CDR2 FQGNSA. The CDR3 reads CASSASSYEQYF. DNA of the CDR3: TGTGCCAGCAGCGCCAGCTCCTACGAGCAGTACTTC.

This clone has a handful of counts. The V call is TRBV30, the J call TRBJ2-7, with 8 bases aligning to TRBD1. V shed 3 bases and J 2 bases; nucleotides not matched to a gene: 6. The germline V gene encodes CDR1 GTSNPN and CDR2 SVGIG (reference sequence). CDR3 size: 14 residues. The DNA for the CDR3 is TGTGCCTGGAGGCGAAACAGGGGGACCTACGAGCAGTACTTC. Encoded protein: CAWRRNRGTYEQYF.

The chain recombines TRBV28 with TRBJ1-4; 8 nucleotides agree with TRBD1. Germline loops: CDR1 MDHEN, CDR2 SYDVKM. The ends lost 4 bases at V and 7 bases at J; junction bases unmatched: 5. This CDR3 is 14 amino acids long. CDR3 nucleotides: TGTGCCAGCAGTTCCGGGACAGGCCCTGAAAAACTGTTTTTT. Translation: CASSSGTGPEKLFF.

The chain carries TRBV25-1 and TRBJ2-1, with D perhaps TRBD2 (5 bases). CDR1 is MGHDK, CDR2 SYGVNS, per germline. The CDR3 is 14 amino acids. The V end lost 2 bases, the J end lost 6 bases, and 11 bases lay between the germline ends. CDR3 nucleotides: TGTGCCAGCAGTGAACAGATTGGGAGCAATGAGCAGTTCTTC. Protein sequence: CASSEQIGSNEQFF.

This clone appeared a few times. The chain couples TRBV18 to TRBJ1-1, with D possibly matching TRBD1 (6 bases). The CDR3 has 15 residues. The V and J ends lost 2 bases and 11 bases respectively, with 21 bases between them. Germline values: CDR1 KGHSH, CDR2 LQKENI. The CDR3 nucleotides read TGTGCCAGCTCACCAAGTTTACAGGGTTTAATTGTCGCTTTCTTT. Its protein is CASSPSLQGLIVAFF.

Points on this clone: This CDR3 is also generated by other DNA sequences in the sample. J is TRBJ2-5 and V is TRBV27, with unresolved D. Trimming cost V 2 bases and J 7 bases, with 8 bases left between them. This CDR3 comprises 12 residues. Germline V gives CDR1 MNHEY, CDR2 SMNVEV (reference sequence). The CDR3 sequence is CASSLPGGTQYF. For the CDR3, the DNA is TGTGCCAGCAGTTTACCGGGCGGGACCCAGTACTTC.

V and J are TRBV28 and TRBJ1-2; D might be TRBD1 (6 bases). V was cut by 3 bases and J by 1 base, with 18 bases left in between. The length of the CDR3 is 17 residues. Per the germline V gene, CDR1 is MDHEN and CDR2 is SYDVKM. Here the CDR3 DNA reads TGTGCCAGCAGTTTGGTGAACAGGGAGCAGGGTAACTATGGCTACACCTTC. Translated: CASSLVNREQGNYGYTF.

This clone has a handful of counts. This chain connects TRBV7-3 to TRBJ2-7; D is perhaps TRBD2 (6 bases). The CDR3 length is 14 residues. Trimming removed 2 bases from V and 2 bases from J, with 10 bases in between. From germline, CDR1 is SGHTA and CDR2 FQGTGA. The DNA of the CDR3 is TGTGCCAGCAGCTTACGGGGAGGCCCCTACGAGCAGTACTTC. This encodes CASSLRGGPYEQYF.

The rearrangement uses TRBV11-2 and TRBJ1-2; 7 positions agree with TRBD1. The CDR3 is made up of 15 amino acids. In germline, CDR1 is SGHAT, CDR2 FQNNGV. The trim removed 4 bases at V and 0 bases at J, leaving 5 bases unmatched. CDR3 nucleotide sequence: TGTGCCAGCAGCTCCCTAACAGGGGCTAACTATGGCTACACCTTC. Its protein is CASSSLTGANYGYTF. Full variable domain (outside the CDR3, taken from reference TRBV11-2 and TRBJ1-2): EAGVAQSPRYKIIEKRQSVAFWCNPISGHATLYWYQQILGQGPKLLIQFQNNGVVDDSQLPKDRFSAERLKGVDSTLKIQPAKLEDSAVYLCASSSLTGANYGYTFGSGTRLTVV.

A remark on this clone: At one end the junction does not follow the germline gene, possibly because of a read error. The V and J genes are TRBV28 and TRBJ2-7; D remains unclear. The germline V gene has CDR1 MDHEN and CDR2 SYDVKM. This CDR3 spans 10 amino acids. The CDR3 is CASSFYKQYF. Here the CDR3 DNA reads TGTGCCAGCAGTTTCTACAAGCAGTACTTC. Full variable domain (remainder filled in from reference TRBV28 and TRBJ2-7): DVKVTQSSRYLVKRTGEKVFLECVQDMDHENMFWYRQDPGLGLRLIYFSYDVKMKEKGDIPEGYSVSREKKERFSLILESASTNQTSMYLCASSFYKQYFGPGTRLTVT.

The chain has TRBV10-3 and TRBJ2-7; D is uncertain. Trimming removed 3 bases from V and 6 bases from J, with 6 bases in between. CDR1 and CDR2 (germline): ENHRY, SYGVKD. The CDR3 runs to 11 residues. The CDR3 loop is CAISEEVEQYF. CDR3 bases: TGTGCCATCAGTGAAGAGGTCGAGCAGTACTTC.

In this sample, this clone turned up a few times. The identical CDR3 is also encoded by other nucleotide sequences in the sample. The genes are TRBV29-1 and TRBJ2-3; TRBD2 agrees at 10 bases. Germline CDR1 and CDR2: SQVTM and ANQGSEA. Trimming cost V 6 bases and J 0 bases; bases outside gene matches: 6. The CDR3 has 15 amino acids. CDR3 region: CSVARLAGSTDTQYF. The CDR3 DNA is TGCAGCGTCGCCAGACTAGCGGGCAGCACAGATACGCAGTATTTT.

This clone came up a few times. J is TRBJ2-2 and V is TRBV4-3; 7 bases line up with TRBD1. Germline CDR1 is LGHNA and CDR2 is YSLEER. V was pared by 4 bases and J by 4 bases, with 6 bases of the junction left unmatched. This CDR3 region has 15 residues. The DNA for the CDR3 is TGCGCCAGCAGCCCCGGGACAGCTGGCACCGGGGAGCTGTTTTTT. This gives the protein CASSPGTAGTGELFF.